This record looks at one TCR beta chain sequence and its context. Its target is unknown. The CDR3 consists of 15 residues. Germline CDR1 and CDR2: SGHTA and FQGNSA. The V end lost 1 base, the J end lost 0 bases, and 7 bases lay between the germline ends. The TCR library protocol attached unique molecular identifiers to the individual cDNA molecules. TCRdb re-called the 5' RACE reads through MiXCR, storing one row per CDR3 protein. The sample shows tens of thousands of distinct CDR3 sequences, 10% to 15% of them seen only once. This record belongs to a study of early T cells in non-severe SARS-CoV-2 infection. Whole-study context: Unsorted whole blood bulk RNA was sequenced, with unpaired chains. Whole-study findings and limits: Lookups in VDJdb leaned toward anti-spike CD8 responses and missed private and CD4 specificities.

V usage is TRBV7-2 and J usage is TRBJ1-5; the D is unclear. The sequence came from an adult who was a healthcare worker with PCR-confirmed SARS-CoV-2 infection or an uninfected control (not recorded which). The source material was whole blood. CDR3 nucleotide sequence: TGTGCCAGCAGCTTAGTCTCGAGTAGCAATCAGCCCCAGCATTTT. Translated: CASSLVSSSNQPQHF. Combining the CDR3 with reference TRBV7-2 and TRBJ1-5 gives the whole variable domain GAGVSQSPSNKVTEKGKDVELRCDPISGHTALYWYRQSLGQGLEFLIYFQGNSAPDKSGLPSDRFSAERTGGSVSTLTIQRTQQEDSAVYLCASSLVSSSNQPQHFGDGTRLSIL.